Listed here are 18 T cell receptor beta chains from one sample, sequenced in a study of patients and donors after allogeneic stem cell transplantation. In TCRdb, the RT-PCR reads were re-called with MiXCR into one record per CDR3 protein. The table has roughly 880,000 distinct CDR3 sequences, roughly 17% seen once; the top ten hold 5.5% to 6.5%. Source material: blood, either unsorted or a sorted T cell fraction (not recorded which). All receptors come from a human donor who was either an allogeneic HSCT recipient or a stem cell or donor lymphocyte infusion donor (not recorded which). It is not recorded whose cells these are; they may come from a transplant donor.

This clonotype showed up just a few times. V and J are TRBV20-1 and TRBJ2-1; TRBD2 agrees at 15 bases. The germline CDR1 and CDR2 sequences are DFQATT and SNEGSKA (reference sequence). The J segment lost 9 bases and the V segment lost 5 bases, leaving 5 bases of the junction unmatched. The length of the CDR3 is 14 residues. The CDR3, as DNA: TGCAGTGCTGCGGGACTAGCGGGAGGTTCTGAGCAGTTCTTC. It is translated as CSAAGLAGGSEQFF.

This clonotype was detected a few times. This rearrangement joins TRBV29-1 to TRBJ2-3, with D tentatively TRBD2 (5 bases). There are 13 residues in the CDR3. Germline CDR1 and CDR2: SQVTM and ANQGSEA. V was cut by 5 bases and J by 0 bases, with 9 bases left in between. The CDR3, as DNA: TGCAGCGTTAATGAGCGGAGCACAGATACGCAGTATTTT. It translates to CSVNERSTDTQYF.

This chain connects TRBV12-3 or TRBV12-4 to TRBJ2-1; 8 bases align to TRBD2. This CDR3 has 17 amino acids. Trimming took 4 bases from V and 6 from J; bases not matched to a gene: 14. CDR3 loop: CASSWARGGGRSNEQFF. The DNA for the CDR3 is TGTGCCAGCAGTTGGGCCCGGGGGGGCGGGAGGAGCAATGAGCAGTTCTTC.

In this sample, this clonotype turned up a few times. The chain joins TRBV12-3 or TRBV12-4 to TRBJ2-5; D is uncertain. Trimming took off 3 bases at V and 5 bases at J, with 19 bases between the two ends. CDR3 length equals 16 residues. CDR3 sequence reads: CASSFRPRTVPETQYF. CDR3 nucleotides: TGTGCCAGCAGTTTCAGACCCAGGACGGTCCCTGAGACCCAGTACTTC.

This clonotype was counted only a few times. The chain recombines TRBV4-3 with TRBJ1-4; 11 bases are a match to TRBD1. The CDR3 extends over 15 amino acids. V was clipped by 3 bases and J by 8 bases; unmatched bases: 5. Germline V gene sequence: CDR1 LGHNA, CDR2 YSLEER. The CDR3 nucleotides are TGCGCCAGCAGCCACTGGGACAGGGGGGACGAAAAACTGTTTTTT. Residues: CASSHWDRGDEKLFF.

This clonotype was seen only a few times. V and J are TRBV6-2 or TRBV6-3 and TRBJ2-7; D possibly corresponds to TRBD2 (6 bases). Germline V lookup: CDR1 MNHEY, CDR2 SVGEGT. The V and J ends lost 6 bases and 3 bases respectively, with 15 bases between them. The length of the CDR3 is 14 residues. The CDR3 DNA sequence: TGTGCCAGCAGAGTCTCGGGGGTCTACTACGAGCAGTACTTC. It is translated as CASRVSGVYYEQYF.

This clonotype came up a few times. J is TRBJ1-1 and V is TRBV5-1; TRBD1 is a possible D gene (5 bases). The V end was cut by 0 bases, the J end by 0 bases, with 9 bases between. The CDR3 is 15 amino acids. From germline, CDR1 is SGHRS and CDR2 YFSETQ. The CDR3 DNA sequence: TGCGCCAGCAGCTTGGACAGGCAAATGAACACTGAAGCTTTCTTT. This translates into CASSLDRQMNTEAFF.

A note on this clonotype: One junction end does not reproduce the germline sequence, and a read error may be involved. The genes are TRBV6-5 and TRBJ2-2; a possible D gene is TRBD2 (5 bases). The germline V gene has CDR1 MNHEY and CDR2 SVGAGI. The CDR3 contains 14 residues. In DNA form, the CDR3 reads TGTGCCAGCAGTTGGAGGAAGAACGCCGGGGAGCTGTTTTTT. Amino acid sequence: CASSWRKNAGELFF.

This chain's CDR3 is CASRYRDTGELFF. The CDR3 DNA sequence: TGCGCCAGCAGATATAGGGATACCGGGGAGCTGTTTTTT. This chain uses TRBV5-1 with TRBJ2-2, with unresolved D. Germline V CDR1 and CDR2: SGHRS, YFSETQ. This CDR3 is 13 amino acids long. Trimming took 5 bases from V and 5 from J, leaving 10 bases between them.

J is TRBJ1-5 and V is TRBV6-2 or TRBV6-3; 7 bases fit TRBD1. The CDR3 has 15 residues. Germline assignment: CDR1 MNHEY and CDR2 SVGEGT. The ends lost 4 bases at V and 2 bases at J; junction bases unmatched: 5. The CDR3 DNA is TGTGCCAGCAGTTTCTTCGACAGGGGCAATCAGCCCCAGCATTTT. Translated, it gives CASSFFDRGNQPQHF.

The chain joins TRBV18 to TRBJ2-7; D is perhaps TRBD2 (7 bases). From germline, CDR1 is KGHSH and CDR2 LQKENI. Deletions cut 6 bases from V and 4 bases from J, with 16 bases between. The CDR3 length is 14 residues. The CDR3 bases are TGTGCCAGCTCGAACAGGGAGGGTCAATACGAGCAGTACTTC. Its protein is CASSNREGQYEQYF.

There are a few counts of this clonotype. V and J are TRBV7-9 and TRBJ2-2; TRBD2 is a possible D gene (6 bases). Germline lookup yields CDR1 SEHNR and CDR2 FQNEAQ (reference sequence). This CDR3 region has 14 residues. The V end was cut by 3 bases, the J end by 5 bases, with 10 bases between. CDR3 sequence reads: CASSFSGETGELFF. CDR3 nucleotide sequence: TGTGCCAGCAGCTTTTCGGGGGAAACCGGGGAGCTGTTTTTT. The full variable domain, with the rest looked up from reference TRBV7-9 and TRBJ2-2, is DTGVSQNPRHKITKRGQNVTFRCDPISEHNRLYWYRQTLGQGPEFLTYFQNEAQLEKSRLLSDRFSAERPKGSFSTLEIQRTEQGDSAMYLCASSFSGETGELFFGEGSRLTVL.

This clonotype showed up just a few times. The chain carries TRBV5-1 and TRBJ2-7, with D perhaps TRBD2 (6 bases). From germline, CDR1 is SGHRS and CDR2 YFSETQ. Trimming took 5 bases from V and 3 from J, leaving 12 bases between them. The CDR3 extends over 13 amino acids. CDR3 sequence reads: CASRASEGYEQYF. Here the CDR3 DNA reads TGCGCCAGCAGGGCTAGCGAGGGCTACGAGCAGTACTTC. Full variable domain (remainder filled in from reference TRBV5-1 and TRBJ2-7): KAGVTQTPRYLIKTRGQQVTLSCSPISGHRSVSWYQQTPGQGLQFLFEYFSETQRNKGNFPGRFSGRQFSNSRSEMNVSTLELGDSALYLCASRASEGYEQYFGPGTRLTVT.

The chain employs TRBV29-1 and TRBJ2-1, with 7 bases that match TRBD2. V shed 3 bases and J 5 bases; nucleotides not matched to a gene: 7. The CDR3 runs to 14 residues. CDR1 and CDR2 (germline): SQVTM, ANQGSEA. CDR3 loop: CSVELAAPHNEQFF. CDR3 sequence (DNA): TGCAGCGTTGAGCTAGCGGCACCACACAATGAGCAGTTCTTC.

Only a few counts were recorded for this clonotype. The gene calls are TRBV10-3 and TRBJ2-7; TRBD2 matches at 7 bases. This CDR3 contains 13 residues. After removal of 4 bases from V and 2 bases from J, the junction contained 2 bases not matched to a gene. CDR1 is ENHRY, CDR2 SYGVKD, per germline. CDR3 DNA sequence: TGTGCCATCAGTGCTAGCGGACCCTACGAGCAGTACTTC. Encoded protein: CAISASGPYEQYF.

The chain recombines TRBV12-5 with TRBJ2-6; D may be TRBD1 or TRBD2 (6 bases each). This CDR3 has 19 amino acids. CDR1 is LGHNT and CDR2 is FRNRAP in the germline V gene. Trimming pared 3 bases from V and 1 base from J, leaving 19 bases between. The CDR3 loop is CASGFWGAARVSGANVLTF. The CDR3 DNA sequence: TGTGCTAGTGGTTTTTGGGGGGCCGCAAGGGTTTCTGGGGCCAACGTCCTGACTTTC.

The rearrangement uses TRBV4-2 and TRBJ2-3; TRBD2 matches at 7 bases. There are 16 residues in the CDR3. Looked up from germline, CDR1 is LGHNA and CDR2 is YNFKEQ. V shed 5 bases and J 3 bases; nucleotides not matched to a gene: 11. The CDR3 nucleotides are TGTGCCAGCAGCGTGAGAGGGGAGGGCCCTACAGATACGCAGTATTTT. This gives the protein CASSVRGEGPTDTQYF.

The chain carries TRBV29-1 and TRBJ1-1, with D possibly matching TRBD1 (5 bases). The V and J ends lost 7 bases and 3 bases respectively, with 12 bases between them. The CDR3 runs to 12 residues. CDR1 SQVTM and CDR2 ANQGSEA come from the germline V gene. The CDR3 bases are TGCAGCGGGGGGAGAGGGGACACTGAAGCTTTCTTT. Translation: CSGGRGDTEAFF. Full variable domain (outside the CDR3, taken from reference TRBV29-1 and TRBJ1-1): SAVISQKPSRDICQRGTSLTIQCQVDSQVTMMFWYRQQPGQSLTLIATANQGSEATYESGFVIDKFPISRPNLTFSTLTVSNMSPEDSSIYLCSGGRGDTEAFFGQGTRLTVV.